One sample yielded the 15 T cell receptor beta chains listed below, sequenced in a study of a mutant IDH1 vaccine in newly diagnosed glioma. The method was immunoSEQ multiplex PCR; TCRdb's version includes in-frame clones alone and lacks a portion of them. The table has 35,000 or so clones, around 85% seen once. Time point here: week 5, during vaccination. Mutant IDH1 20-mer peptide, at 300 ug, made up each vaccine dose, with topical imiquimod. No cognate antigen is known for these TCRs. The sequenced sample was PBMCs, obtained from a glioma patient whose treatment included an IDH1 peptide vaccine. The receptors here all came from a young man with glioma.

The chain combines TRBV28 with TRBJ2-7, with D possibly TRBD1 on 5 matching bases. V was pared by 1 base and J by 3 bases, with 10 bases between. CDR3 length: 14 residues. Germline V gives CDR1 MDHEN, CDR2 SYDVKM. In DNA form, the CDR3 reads TGTGCCAGCAGTTTATTAGGGGTGGTCTACGAGCAGTACTTC. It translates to CASSLLGVVYEQYF.

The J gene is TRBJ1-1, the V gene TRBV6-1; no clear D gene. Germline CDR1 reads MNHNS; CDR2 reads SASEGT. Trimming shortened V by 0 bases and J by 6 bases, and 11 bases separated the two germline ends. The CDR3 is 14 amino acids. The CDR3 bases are TGTGCCAGCAGTGAAGCCCTAGGACGGTCTGAAGCTTTCTTT. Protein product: CASSEALGRSEAFF.

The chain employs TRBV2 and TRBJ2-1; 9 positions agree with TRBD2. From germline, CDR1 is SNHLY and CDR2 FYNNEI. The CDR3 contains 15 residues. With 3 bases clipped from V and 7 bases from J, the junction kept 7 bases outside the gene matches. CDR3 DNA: TGTGCCAGCAGTGATAGGAGCGGGGGGACTAATGAGCAGTTCTTC. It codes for CASSDRSGGTNEQFF.

The CDR3 DNA reads TGTGCCAGCAGTCCGAGGGACAGCCCCTACGAGCAGTACTTC. Amino acid sequence: CASSPRDSPYEQYF. The genes are TRBV27 and TRBJ2-7, with 7 bases fitting TRBD1. V lost 5 bases, J lost 2 bases, and 6 bases stayed unmatched. The germline V gene encodes CDR1 MNHEY and CDR2 SMNVEV (reference sequence). CDR3 length equals 14 residues.

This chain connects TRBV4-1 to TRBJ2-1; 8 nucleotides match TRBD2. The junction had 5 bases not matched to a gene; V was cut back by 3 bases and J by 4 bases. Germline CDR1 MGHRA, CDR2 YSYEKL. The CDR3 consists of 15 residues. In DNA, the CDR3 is TGCGCCAGCAGCCAGATAGCGGGGACTTACAATGAGCAGTTCTTC. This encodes CASSQIAGTYNEQFF.

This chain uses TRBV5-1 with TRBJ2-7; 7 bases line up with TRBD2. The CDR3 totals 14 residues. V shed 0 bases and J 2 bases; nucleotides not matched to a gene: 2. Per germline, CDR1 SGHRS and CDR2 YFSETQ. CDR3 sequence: CASSLGGGTYEQYF. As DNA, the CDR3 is TGCGCCAGCAGCTTGGGGGGGGGTACCTACGAGCAGTACTTC.

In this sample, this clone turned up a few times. The CDR3 sequence: CASSEIGVYGALHF. CDR3 DNA sequence: TGTGCCAGCAGTGAAATAGGAGTTTACGGGGCCCTCCACTTT. The J gene is TRBJ1-6, the V gene TRBV2, with D uncertain. The V and J ends lost 2 bases and 14 bases respectively, with 16 bases between them. CDR3 length: 14 residues. The V gene's germline CDR1 is SNHLY and CDR2 FYNNEI.

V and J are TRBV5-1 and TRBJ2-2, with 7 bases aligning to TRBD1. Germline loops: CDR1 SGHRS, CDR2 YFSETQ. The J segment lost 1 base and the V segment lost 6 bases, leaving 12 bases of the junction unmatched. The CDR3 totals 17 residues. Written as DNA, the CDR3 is TGCGCCAGCACCCTATACAGGGGCGGTTTGAACACCGGGGAGCTGTTTTTT. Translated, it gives CASTLYRGGLNTGELFF.

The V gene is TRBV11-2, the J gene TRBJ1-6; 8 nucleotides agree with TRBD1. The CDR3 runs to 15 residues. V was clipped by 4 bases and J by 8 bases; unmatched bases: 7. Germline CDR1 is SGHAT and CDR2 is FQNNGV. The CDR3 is CASSSLTGGDSPLHF. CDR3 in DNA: TGTGCCAGCAGCTCACTCACAGGGGGTGATTCACCCCTCCACTTT.

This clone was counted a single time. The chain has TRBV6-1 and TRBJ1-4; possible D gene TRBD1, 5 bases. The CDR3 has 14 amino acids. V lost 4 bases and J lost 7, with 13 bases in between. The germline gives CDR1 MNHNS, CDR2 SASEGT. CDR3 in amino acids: CASSALRGGEKLFF. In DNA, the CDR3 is TGTGCCAGCAGTGCGTTAAGGGGAGGTGAAAAACTGTTTTTT.

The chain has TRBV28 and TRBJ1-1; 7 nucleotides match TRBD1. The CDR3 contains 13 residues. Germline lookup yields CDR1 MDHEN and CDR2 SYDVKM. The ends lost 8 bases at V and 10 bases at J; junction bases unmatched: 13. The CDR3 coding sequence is TGTGCCAGCGACGGAACAGGGGTTCGGGCAGCTTTCTTT. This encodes CASDGTGVRAAFF.

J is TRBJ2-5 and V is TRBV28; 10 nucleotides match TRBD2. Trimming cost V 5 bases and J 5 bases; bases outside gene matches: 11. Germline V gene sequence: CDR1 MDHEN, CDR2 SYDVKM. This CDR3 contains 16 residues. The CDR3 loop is CASSVSGGALGETQYF. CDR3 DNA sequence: TGTGCCAGCAGTGTCAGCGGGGGGGCCTTAGGTGAGACCCAGTACTTC.

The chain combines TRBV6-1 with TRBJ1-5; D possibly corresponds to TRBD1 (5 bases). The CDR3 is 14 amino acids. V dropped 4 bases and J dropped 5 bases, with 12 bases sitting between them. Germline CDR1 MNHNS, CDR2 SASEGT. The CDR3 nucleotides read TGTGCCAGCAGTGCGCAGGGCGGGTATCAGCCCCAGCATTTT. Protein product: CASSAQGGYQPQHF.

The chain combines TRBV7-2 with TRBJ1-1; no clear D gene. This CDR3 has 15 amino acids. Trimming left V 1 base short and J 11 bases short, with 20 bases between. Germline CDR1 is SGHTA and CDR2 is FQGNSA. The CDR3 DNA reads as TGTGCCAGCAGCTTAGGGTATAGTGGAGGCGGGCGGGCTTTCTTT. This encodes CASSLGYSGGGRAFF.

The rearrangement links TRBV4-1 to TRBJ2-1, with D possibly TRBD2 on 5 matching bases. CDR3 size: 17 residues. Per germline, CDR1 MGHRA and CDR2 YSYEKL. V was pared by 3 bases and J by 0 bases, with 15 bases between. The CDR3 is CASSQANLGSSYNEQFF. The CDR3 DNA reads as TGCGCCAGCAGCCAGGCAAACTTGGGGAGCTCCTACAATGAGCAGTTCTTC.